Below, 32 T cell receptor beta chains from the same sample are listed, as sequenced in a study of T cells in Graves' hyperthyroidism and ophthalmopathy. Template material for amplifying TCR beta CDR3 regions consisted of RNA transcripts. HTBI primers were used for first-round RT-PCR of the TCR CDR3. TCRdb re-derived calls from the multiplex PCR reads in MiXCR, one entry per CDR3 protein. Altogether fewer than 400,000 distinct CDR3 sequences are present, more than 15% being singletons, with the ten largest covering about a quarter. Sequenced material: blood. The source is a woman aged 18 to 35 with Graves' hyperthyroidism that later progressed to Graves' ophthalmopathy.

This clonotype appeared once. The rearrangement joins TRBV6-2 or TRBV6-3 to TRBJ1-6, with a tentative D call TRBD1 (5 bases). Germline CDR1 and CDR2: MNHEY and SVGEGT. With 8 bases removed from V and 7 bases from J, the gap between germline ends came to 30 bases. This CDR3 has 19 residues. DNA of the CDR3: TGTGCCAGCTCTGAGGGAGTGAGGGGCCTAATCGACATAAATTCACCCCTCCACTTT. It encodes CASSEGVRGLIDINSPLHF.

The chain uses TRBV7-9 and TRBJ2-3; D is ambiguous. The germline V gene encodes CDR1 SEHNR and CDR2 FQNEAQ (reference sequence). Trimming removed 0 bases at V and 2 bases at J, with 6 bases between. The CDR3 covers 14 residues. CDR3 sequence (DNA): TGTGCCAGCAGCTTAGCCGTAGTCACAGATACGCAGTATTTT. It is translated as CASSLAVVTDTQYF.

This clonotype was counted at least ten times. The chain uses TRBV27 and TRBJ2-3, with TRBD2 matching 8 bases. V trimming: 7 bases; J trimming: 3 bases; junction bases outside the gene matches: 12. This CDR3 is built from 16 residues. Germline V gene sequence: CDR1 MNHEY, CDR2 SMNVEV (reference sequence). The CDR3 nucleotides read TGTGCCAGCACTCCCTCGAGCGGGAGAAGTACAGATACGCAGTATTTT. Amino acid sequence: CASTPSSGRSTDTQYF.

CDR3 in DNA: TGTGCCAGCAGTTATACAGGGGGCTGGGACACTGAAGCTTTCTTT. This translates into CASSYTGGWDTEAFF. V and J are TRBV27 and TRBJ1-1; 9 bases are shared with TRBD1. The V gene's germline CDR1 is MNHEY and CDR2 SMNVEV (reference sequence). The V segment lost 4 bases and the J segment 3 bases; nucleotides outside the gene matches: 6. The CDR3 spans 15 residues.

Remarks on this clonotype: Just one base apart from a much larger clone, this may be a read error. This sequence joins TRBV18 and TRBJ1-2; D is uncertain. This CDR3 is 14 amino acids long. V was pared by 3 bases and J by 6 bases, with 14 bases between. CDR1 and CDR2 (germline): KGHSH, LQKENI. Here the CDR3 DNA reads TGTGCCAGCTCACCGGGAGCTTCAGACCATGGCTACACCTTC. Amino acids: CASSPGASDHGYTF.

This clonotype was found many times. The V call is TRBV27, the J call TRBJ2-3; 14 bases align to TRBD2. Germline V gene lookup returns CDR1 MNHEY and CDR2 SMNVEV (reference sequence). Trimming at V came to 6 bases and at J to 4 bases, leaving 9 bases not matched to a gene. The CDR3 sequence is 17 residues long. The CDR3 DNA follows: TGTGCCAGCAGGGGACTAGCGGGAGAGTTTGGTTCAGATACGCAGTATTTT. This translates into CASRGLAGEFGSDTQYF.

This clonotype was observed many times. The V gene is TRBV30, the J gene TRBJ2-1, with 7 positions matching TRBD2. CDR1 is GTSNPN and CDR2 is SVGIG in the germline V gene (reference sequence). V lost 2 bases to trimming and J lost 3 bases; unmatched junction nucleotides: 10. This CDR3 region has 16 residues. CDR3: CAWSPSGREVYNEQFF. The CDR3 bases are TGTGCCTGGAGTCCCTCCGGTCGGGAGGTCTACAATGAGCAGTTCTTC.

The chain recombines TRBV29-1 with TRBJ2-1, with 7 bases lining up with TRBD2. The V gene's germline CDR1 is SQVTM and CDR2 ANQGSEA. After removal of 5 bases from V and 7 bases from J, the junction contained 5 bases not matched to a gene. CDR3 length equals 12 residues. The CDR3 DNA sequence: TGCAGCGTTCCGGGAGCGGGAAATGAGCAGTTCTTC. It specifies CSVPGAGNEQFF.

In its sample, this clonotype was seen a few times. The CDR3 DNA reads TGTGCCAGCAGCGTAGCGCCTAGCAATCAGCCCCAGCATTTT. Encoded protein: CASSVAPSNQPQHF. The chain joins TRBV9 to TRBJ1-5; D remains ambiguous. Germline V lookup: CDR1 SGDLS, CDR2 YYNGEE. V lost 0 bases to trimming and J lost 0 bases, with 4 bases between them. This CDR3 spans 14 amino acids.

The chain joins TRBV29-1 to TRBJ2-7, with TRBD1 matching over 7 bases. The CDR3 is made up of 16 amino acids. The V and J ends lost 1 base and 1 base, in that order; junction bases with no gene match: 10. CDR1 SQVTM and CDR2 ANQGSEA come from the germline V gene. CDR3 DNA: TGCAGCGTTGAAGGGAGGACAGGACCCCCGTCCTACGAGCAGTACTTC. It encodes CSVEGRTGPPSYEQYF.

The chain uses TRBV28 and TRBJ2-7; 9 positions match TRBD1. V lost 6 bases and J lost 3; bases outside the gene matches: 9. Germline lookup yields CDR1 MDHEN and CDR2 SYDVKM. The length of the CDR3 is 15 residues. The CDR3 bases are TGTGCCAGCAGCCTAGGACAGGGGTTAATCTACGAGCAGTACTTC. This encodes CASSLGQGLIYEQYF.

This clonotype appeared a few times. This could be a read error, since a much larger clone is one nucleotide away. This chain joins TRBV11-2 and TRBJ1-2; D gene uncertain. The CDR3 is 16 residues long. The germline V and J ends were trimmed by 5 bases and 3 bases, with 19 bases remaining between them. Per the germline V gene, CDR1 is SGHAT and CDR2 is FQNNGV. CDR3: CASSPLGEVVYYGYTF. The CDR3 DNA reads TGTGCCAGCAGCCCCCTGGGCGAGGTCGTATACTATGGCTACACCTTC.

This clonotype was seen many times. This sequence joins TRBV14 and TRBJ2-5, with 8 bases fitting TRBD2. Germline loops: CDR1 SGHDN, CDR2 FVKESK. CDR3 size: 15 residues. V lost 2 bases, J lost 3 bases, and 5 bases stayed unmatched. The CDR3 loop reads CASSQRLAGKETQYF. CDR3 in DNA: TGTGCCAGCAGCCAACGGCTAGCGGGTAAAGAGACCCAGTACTTC.

The rearrangement uses TRBV15 and TRBJ2-7; TRBD1 aligns across 11 bases. V shed 1 base, J shed 4 bases, and the junction held 6 bases outside the gene matches. The CDR3 is made up of 16 amino acids. The germline CDR1 and CDR2 sequences are LNHNV and YYDKDF (reference sequence). The CDR3 loop is CATSRGPWDRGYEQYF. In nucleotides, the CDR3 is TGTGCCACCAGCAGAGGCCCCTGGGACAGGGGGTACGAGCAGTACTTC.

In this sample, this clonotype turned up many times. The chain recombines TRBV6-2 or TRBV6-3 with TRBJ2-2; D is unclear. Trimming removed 2 bases from V and 7 bases from J, with 14 bases in between. The germline V gene has CDR1 MNHEY and CDR2 SVGEGT. CDR3 length: 15 amino acids. Here the CDR3 reads CASSYPIRRSGELFF. The CDR3 nucleotides are TGTGCCAGCAGTTACCCCATACGAAGAAGCGGGGAGCTGTTTTTT.

This clonotype was counted many times. V gene TRBV11-2 combines with J gene TRBJ2-5, with 13 bases that match TRBD2. The CDR3 loop spans 17 amino acids. V was pared by 2 bases and J by 5 bases, with 8 bases of the junction left unmatched. Germline V gene data show CDR1 as SGHAT and CDR2 as FQNNGV. The CDR3 region is CASSLLGTSGIWETQYF. The CDR3, as DNA: TGTGCCAGCAGCTTATTGGGGACTAGCGGGATATGGGAGACCCAGTACTTC.

The gene calls are TRBV25-1 and TRBJ2-5; D perhaps matches TRBD2 (5 bases). V lost 10 bases and J 7 bases, leaving 16 bases between the germline ends. Germline lookup yields CDR1 MGHDK and CDR2 SYGVNS. The CDR3 runs 12 residues. CDR3 region: CATGGWEGTQYF. CDR3 nucleotide sequence: TGTGCCACCGGAGGTTGGGAAGGGACCCAGTACTTC.

V is TRBV12-5 and J is TRBJ1-3, with a weak D call TRBD1 (6 bases). The germline V gene encodes CDR1 LGHNT and CDR2 FRNRAP. This CDR3 contains 14 residues. Trimming left V 11 bases short and J 0 bases short, with 14 bases between. For the CDR3, the DNA is TGTGCTTCCTCGACAGGAAACTCTGGAAACACCATATATTTT. Amino acid sequence: CASSTGNSGNTIYF.

This clonotype has just a few counts. The rearrangement joins TRBV5-8 to TRBJ1-2; D may be TRBD1 (5 bases). This CDR3 has 14 amino acids. Trimming took 4 bases from V and 4 from J, leaving 14 bases between them. Germline assignment: CDR1 SGHTS and CDR2 YDEGEE. The CDR3 DNA reads TGTGCCAGCAGCATAGCCGGGACCTCCTATGGCTACACCTTC. Translation: CASSIAGTSYGYTF. The full variable domain, its missing parts supplied by reference TRBV5-8 and TRBJ1-2, is EAGVTQSPTHLIKTRGQQATLRCSPISGHTSVYWYQQALGLGLQFLLWYDEGEERNRGNFPPRFSGRQFPNYSSELNVNALELEDSALYLCASSIAGTSYGYTFGSGTRLTVV.

In this sample, this clonotype turned up many times. The V call is TRBV27, the J call TRBJ1-1; tentatively, D is TRBD1 (5 bases). The length of the CDR3 is 17 residues. Germline-derived CDR1 and CDR2 are MNHEY and SMNVEV (reference sequence). V lost 3 bases and J lost 0, with 17 bases in between. CDR3 bases: TGTGCCAGCAGTTTTACTGGGACGGACCTTATGAACACTGAAGCTTTCTTT. This gives the protein CASSFTGTDLMNTEAFF.

With regard to this clonotype: Possible read error: a much larger clone is one base away. V gene TRBV6-1 combines with J gene TRBJ1-1; no definite D call. V dropped 5 bases and J dropped 1 base, with 11 bases sitting between them. This CDR3 has 14 amino acids. CDR1 is MNHNS and CDR2 is SASEGT in the germline V gene. The chain's CDR3 is CASSKERWNTEAFF. In DNA, the CDR3 is TGTGCCAGCAGTAAAGAACGGTGGAACACTGAAGCTTTCTTT.

This clonotype was counted only a few times. The chain joins TRBV9 to TRBJ2-3; 9 bases line up with TRBD2. The V gene's germline CDR1 is SGDLS and CDR2 YYNGEE. The CDR3 contains 16 residues. V lost 3 bases, J lost 5 bases, and 10 bases stayed unmatched. The CDR3 spells CASSAVAGANIDTQYF. CDR3 bases: TGTGCCAGCAGCGCAGTAGCGGGAGCTAACATAGATACGCAGTATTTT.

This clonotype was found many times. This CDR3 is CASSPRDTYSYEQYF. CDR3 DNA sequence: TGTGCCAGCAGCCCCAGGGACACCTACTCCTACGAGCAGTACTTC. The genes are TRBV7-9 and TRBJ2-7; a weak D match, TRBD1 (6 bases). This CDR3 spans 15 amino acids. V lost 5 bases and J lost 0, with 14 bases in between. Germline CDR1 SEHNR, CDR2 FQNEAQ (reference sequence). Looking up the rest from reference TRBV7-9 and TRBJ2-7 gives the full variable domain: DTGVSQNPRHKITKRGQNVTFRCDPISEHNRLYWYRQTLGQGPEFLTYFQNEAQLEKSRLLSDRFSAERPKGSFSTLEIQRTEQGDSAMYLCASSPRDTYSYEQYFGPGTRLTVT.

The chain employs TRBV4-3 and TRBJ2-2; TRBD1 matches 7 bases. Germline lookup yields CDR1 LGHNA and CDR2 YSLEER. The CDR3 spans 16 residues. The junction had 4 bases not matched to a gene; V was cut back by 0 bases and J by 3 bases. The CDR3 nucleotides read TGCGCCAGCAGCCAAGATTTGCAGGGGGACACCGGGGAGCTGTTTTTT. Protein product: CASSQDLQGDTGELFF.

This clonotype was observed once. This sequence joins TRBV20-1 and TRBJ2-7, with a weak D call TRBD1 (5 bases). V lost 0 bases, J lost 7 bases, and 19 bases lay in between. The CDR3 length is 15 residues. Germline CDR1 reads DFQATT; CDR2 reads SNEGSKA (reference sequence). The CDR3 reads CSARDPNRITGEQYF. CDR3 bases: TGCAGTGCTAGAGATCCCAACAGGATTACCGGTGAGCAGTACTTC.

This clonotype came up a few times. The V call is TRBV20-1, the J call TRBJ2-3; 13 positions match TRBD2. Per germline, CDR1 DFQATT and CDR2 SNEGSKA (reference sequence). The length of the CDR3 is 15 residues. The trim removed 6 bases at V and 4 bases at J, leaving 7 bases unmatched. The CDR3 DNA reads as TGCAGTGCCACACGTGGACTAGCGGGAGCAGATACGCAGTATTTT. Its translation is CSATRGLAGADTQYF.

The chain joins TRBV6-1 to TRBJ2-5, with D uncertain. Germline V gives CDR1 MNHNS, CDR2 SASEGT. This CDR3 is 15 amino acids long. V lost 0 bases to trimming and J lost 2 bases, with 10 bases between them. The CDR3 protein is CASSEALRQQETQYF. The DNA of the CDR3 is TGTGCCAGCAGTGAAGCGCTAAGGCAGCAAGAGACCCAGTACTTC.

Many counts were recorded for this clonotype. The chain recombines TRBV27 with TRBJ2-1, with D possibly being TRBD1 or TRBD2 (5 bases each). V was clipped by 6 bases and J by 4 bases, with 13 bases between them. CDR3 size: 14 residues. The germline V gene has CDR1 MNHEY and CDR2 SMNVEV (reference sequence). This chain's CDR3 is CASRPRGPYNEQFF. CDR3 DNA: TGTGCCAGCAGACCTCGGGGACCGTACAATGAGCAGTTCTTC.

The rearrangement links TRBV5-4 to TRBJ2-7, with 8 positions matching TRBD2. The CDR3 is 17 amino acids. From germline, CDR1 is SGHNT and CDR2 YYREEE (reference sequence). J lost 2 bases, V lost 5 bases, and 15 bases had no gene match. The CDR3 spells CASSRLSGTRDPYEQYF. For the CDR3, the DNA is TGTGCCAGCAGTCGACTATCCGGGACTAGGGATCCCTACGAGCAGTACTTC.

J is TRBJ1-5 and V is TRBV3-1, with D possibly being TRBD1 (6 bases). There are 14 residues in the CDR3. Per germline, CDR1 LGHDT and CDR2 YNNKEL (reference sequence). Trimming shortened V by 3 bases and J by 3 bases, and 9 bases separated the two germline ends. DNA for the CDR3: TGTGCCAGCAGCCACGACAGGCTCAATCAGCCCCAGCATTTT. Residues: CASSHDRLNQPQHF.

This clonotype was detected many times. The J gene is TRBJ2-5, the V gene TRBV5-1, with a weak D call TRBD2 (5 bases). Germline assignment: CDR1 SGHRS and CDR2 YFSETQ. Trimming took off 4 bases at V and 1 base at J, with 11 bases between the two ends. The CDR3 length is 14 residues. The CDR3 DNA is TGCGCCAGCAGCCCCACTAGGGCCCAAGAGACCCAGTACTTC. Translating gives CASSPTRAQETQYF.

This clonotype was detected a few times. This chain links TRBV4-1 with TRBJ2-7, with 8 bases identical to TRBD2. V was pared by 0 bases and J by 6 bases, with 10 bases of the junction left unmatched. Germline V gene data show CDR1 as MGHRA and CDR2 as YSYEKL. The CDR3 extends over 16 amino acids. DNA for the CDR3: TGCGCCAGCAGCCAAGATTATTACAGCGGGAGACCCGAGCAGTACTTC. Its protein is CASSQDYYSGRPEQYF.